The next 28 T cell receptor beta chains were all read from a single sample in a study of T-cell memory formation after mild COVID-19. TCRdb reanalysed the 5' RACE reads using MiXCR and keeps one entry per CDR3 protein. The repertoire consists of over 300,000 distinct CDR3 sequences, with approximately 22% occurring once and the leading ten covering roughly 21%. Sample: PBMCs or a T cell subset sorted from them (not recorded which). Receptors were obtained from a man between 18 and 35 years old who had mild COVID-19 (a few samples of this study predate the infection). Cell type and time point are not known.

The V and J genes are TRBV5-1 and TRBJ1-1; D ambiguous. The CDR3 is 13 residues long. Germline values: CDR1 SGHRS, CDR2 YFSETQ. V was shortened by 3 bases and J by 3 bases, with 9 bases between the two germline ends. DNA of the CDR3: TGCGCCAGCAGCTCAACAGAGGACACTGAAGCTTTCTTT. Translated, it gives CASSSTEDTEAFF.

This clonotype has more than one count but fewer than ten. V usage is TRBV7-3 and J usage is TRBJ2-2; 9 nucleotides match TRBD2. Looked up from germline, CDR1 is SGHTA and CDR2 is FQGTGA. Trimming took 5 bases from V and 5 from J; bases not matched to a gene: 6. The CDR3 has 15 residues. CDR3: CASSPASGATGELFF. The CDR3 DNA reads as TGTGCCAGCAGCCCCGCTAGCGGGGCGACCGGGGAGCTGTTTTTT.

Only a few counts were recorded for this clonotype. V usage is TRBV5-1 and J usage is TRBJ2-3, with TRBD2 matching over 11 bases. This CDR3 has 15 residues. With V trimmed by 5 bases and J by 1 base, 3 bases remained unmatched. Germline V gives CDR1 SGHRS, CDR2 YFSETQ. DNA of the CDR3: TGCGCCAGCAGGACTAGCGGGGCGGGCACAGATACGCAGTATTTT. It encodes CASRTSGAGTDTQYF.

The V and J genes are TRBV7-2 and TRBJ2-5; D could derive from TRBD1 or TRBD2 (5 bases each). Germline V CDR1 and CDR2: SGHTA, FQGNSA. Trimming took 5 bases from V and 3 from J, leaving 10 bases between them. CDR3 size: 13 residues. CDR3 DNA: TGTGCCAGCAGCCCGGGACGGAAAGAGACCCAGTACTTC. It codes for CASSPGRKETQYF.

With respect to this clonotype: An end of the junction differs from the germline gene, which may be a read error. The CDR3 nucleotides are TGTTCCAGCAGTGGGGACAGGGTCGAGCAGTACTTC. Encoded protein: CSSSGDRVEQYF. The chain carries TRBV2 and TRBJ2-7, with TRBD1 matching 9 bases. From germline, CDR1 is SNHLY and CDR2 FYNNEI. The CDR3 contains 12 residues.

The V and J genes are TRBV12-3 or TRBV12-4 and TRBJ2-7; D is uncertain. Trimming removed 2 bases from V and 2 bases from J, with 10 bases in between. The CDR3 runs to 14 residues. The CDR3: CASSLRAAAYEQYF. CDR3 nucleotides: TGTGCCAGCAGTTTAAGGGCGGCAGCCTACGAGCAGTACTTC.

This clonotype was found many times. J is TRBJ2-5 and V is TRBV5-1; no reliable D call. The CDR3 length is 14 residues. The germline gives CDR1 SGHRS, CDR2 YFSETQ. V was pared by 3 bases and J by 5 bases, with 14 bases between. CDR3 nucleotides: TGCGCCAGCAGCTCGAGCTCAGGTTTGGAGACCCAGTACTTC. Its protein is CASSSSSGLETQYF.

This clonotype showed up just a few times. The rearrangement links TRBV6-2 or TRBV6-3 to TRBJ2-2, with D perhaps TRBD2 (6 bases). Trimming took 6 bases from V and 0 from J, leaving 17 bases between them. Germline values: CDR1 MNHEY, CDR2 SVGEGT. CDR3 size: 17 residues. CDR3 DNA: TGTGCCAGCAGCCGCCCGCTAGCGCCTACGAACACCGGGGAGCTGTTTTTT. Residues: CASSRPLAPTNTGELFF.

Comment on this clonotype: Given a much more abundant clone one base away, this may be a read error. This chain joins TRBV12-3 or TRBV12-4 and TRBJ1-2; no clear D gene. The CDR3 spans 13 residues. The CDR3 reads CASSRQANYCYTF. The CDR3 region has the DNA TGTGCCAGCAGCCGCCAAGCTAACTATTGCTACACCTTC.

This clonotype was seen only a few times. The chain carries TRBV29-1 and TRBJ2-3; no firm D call. The CDR3 is made up of 14 amino acids. The germline V and J ends were trimmed by 4 bases and 1 base, with 12 bases remaining between them. CDR1 SQVTM and CDR2 ANQGSEA come from the germline V gene. Here the CDR3 DNA reads TGCAGCGTTGGCCCCCGGGTAGGCACAGATACGCAGTATTTT. Amino acids: CSVGPRVGTDTQYF.

This clonotype was counted a few times. The chain uses TRBV9 and TRBJ1-2; D remains unclear. Trimming stripped 0 bases from V and 3 bases from J, with 9 bases between. This CDR3 is 14 amino acids long. Germline CDR1 reads SGDLS; CDR2 reads YYNGEE. This chain's CDR3 is CASSVAKGDYGYTF. In nucleotides, the CDR3 is TGTGCCAGCAGCGTAGCAAAGGGAGACTATGGCTACACCTTC.

V is TRBV7-2 and J is TRBJ2-3, with a tentative D call TRBD2 (6 bases). Germline values: CDR1 SGHTA, CDR2 FQGNSA. This CDR3 is built from 13 residues. The ends were cut back, 5 bases at V and 7 bases at J, with 13 bases in the middle. CDR3 coding DNA: TGTGCCAGCAGCGGCGGGGATAAATATACGCAGTATTTT. This gives the protein CASSGGDKYTQYF.

This rearrangement joins TRBV6-5 to TRBJ2-7, with 7 bases that match TRBD1. From germline, CDR1 is MNHEY and CDR2 SVGAGI. V was clipped by 4 bases and J by 6 bases; unmatched bases: 12. This CDR3 is 15 amino acids long. This CDR3 is CASSLRYEGTAEQYV. CDR3 bases: TGTGCCAGCAGTTTACGGTACGAGGGGACAGCCGAGCAGTACGTC.

The chain links TRBV12-3 or TRBV12-4 to TRBJ2-5; D gene unclear. This CDR3 contains 14 residues. Trimming pared 8 bases from V and 2 bases from J, leaving 15 bases between. The CDR3 DNA is TGTGCCAGCGGCCTATTAGCCGGGCAAGAGACCCAGTACTTC. Translating gives CASGLLAGQETQYF.

V is TRBV7-2 and J is TRBJ2-1; D might be TRBD1 or TRBD2, each matching 7 bases. Germline assignment: CDR1 SGHTA and CDR2 FQGNSA. V was clipped by 6 bases and J by 10 bases, with 25 bases between them. This CDR3 is 16 amino acids long. Here the CDR3 reads CASSHQGGPSEGEQFF. DNA of the CDR3: TGTGCCAGCAGTCACCAGGGGGGGCCGTCGGAGGGGGAGCAGTTCTTC.

This clonotype was counted at least ten times. This chain connects TRBV5-1 to TRBJ2-1; 7 bases are a match to TRBD2. Germline V gene data show CDR1 as SGHRS and CDR2 as YFSETQ. V gave up 1 base and J gave up 0 bases; unmatched junction bases: 4. The CDR3 is 16 amino acids. The CDR3 coding sequence is TGCGCCAGCAGCTTGACAGCGGGGCCCTCCTACAATGAGCAGTTCTTC. This gives the protein CASSLTAGPSYNEQFF.

CDR3 DNA: TGTGCCAGCAGACGTGGGACAGCCGACTTACCCCTCCACTTT. It encodes CASRRGTADLPLHF. The V and J genes are TRBV7-2 and TRBJ1-6; TRBD1 matches 7 bases. In germline, CDR1 is SGHTA, CDR2 FQGNSA. The CDR3 is 14 amino acids. V dropped 6 bases and J dropped 12; count of bases not matched to a gene: 11.

This clonotype appeared a few times. The chain links TRBV5-1 to TRBJ2-7; D call uncertain. With 4 bases removed from V and 6 bases from J, the gap between germline ends came to 17 bases. This CDR3 contains 14 residues. Germline assignment: CDR1 SGHRS and CDR2 YFSETQ. The CDR3 region has the DNA TGCGCCAGCAGCACTCGGCCCACAGCACGCGAGCAGTACTTC. The encoded protein is CASSTRPTAREQYF.

This clonotype was detected only a few times. V usage is TRBV5-1 and J usage is TRBJ2-1; 10 bases match TRBD1. The CDR3 is 14 amino acids. Per germline, CDR1 SGHRS and CDR2 YFSETQ. Losses at the gene ends were 5 bases for V and 8 bases for J; bases not matched to a gene: 7. The CDR3 bases are TGCGCCAGCAGTACCGGGACAGGGGTTGATGAGCAGTTCTTC. As protein: CASSTGTGVDEQFF. The full variable domain, in which reference TRBV5-1 and TRBJ2-1 provide the parts outside the CDR3, is KAGVTQTPRYLIKTRGQQVTLSCSPISGHRSVSWYQQTPGQGLQFLFEYFSETQRNKGNFPGRFSGRQFSNSRSEMNVSTLELGDSALYLCASSTGTGVDEQFFGPGTRLTVL.

This chain uses TRBV28 with TRBJ2-3; 14 bases map to TRBD2. The CDR3 is 18 residues long. CDR1 and CDR2 from the germline V gene are MDHEN and SYDVKM. J was trimmed by 3 bases and V by 4 bases; bases with no gene match: 9. This CDR3 reads CASSSYGTSGGGTDTQYF. CDR3 coding DNA: TGTGCCAGCAGTTCCTACGGGACTAGCGGGGGAGGTACAGATACGCAGTATTTT. Drawing the rest from reference TRBV28 and TRBJ2-3, the complete variable domain is DVKVTQSSRYLVKRTGEKVFLECVQDMDHENMFWYRQDPGLGLRLIYFSYDVKMKEKGDIPEGYSVSREKKERFSLILESASTNQTSMYLCASSSYGTSGGGTDTQYFGPGTRLTVL.

The rearrangement uses TRBV7-2 and TRBJ2-7; D could derive from TRBD1 or TRBD2 (5 bases each). There are 14 residues in the CDR3. Germline-derived CDR1 and CDR2 are SGHTA and FQGNSA. Trimming removed 5 bases from V and 2 bases from J, with 13 bases in between. This CDR3 is CASSPRDPAYEQYF. CDR3 nucleotide sequence: TGTGCCAGCAGCCCCCGGGACCCCGCCTACGAGCAGTACTTC.

This chain joins TRBV20-1 and TRBJ2-6; maybe TRBD1 (6 bases). V lost 4 bases and J 0 bases, leaving 7 bases between the germline ends. Germline assignment: CDR1 DFQATT and CDR2 SNEGSKA (reference sequence). The CDR3 extends over 14 amino acids. Here the CDR3 DNA reads TGCAGTGCTAACAGGGTCTCTGGGGCCAACGTCCTGACTTTC. Translation gives CSANRVSGANVLTF.

This chain links TRBV6-8 with TRBJ1-1; D is perhaps TRBD1 (5 bases). Germline V CDR1 and CDR2: MNHGY, SAAAGT. V lost 6 bases, J lost 1 base, and 15 bases lay in between. The CDR3 covers 15 residues. This CDR3 is CASSRPGAKNTEAFF. For the CDR3, the DNA is TGTGCCAGCAGCCGACCTGGGGCAAAGAACACTGAAGCTTTCTTT.

The J gene is TRBJ2-5, the V gene TRBV20-1, with D possibly being TRBD1 (5 bases). V was pared by 2 bases and J by 9 bases, with 10 bases between. This CDR3 is built from 11 residues. CDR1 is DFQATT and CDR2 is SNEGSKA in the germline V gene (reference sequence). The CDR3 is CSARPGLAQYF. The CDR3 DNA is TGCAGTGCTAGACCAGGGCTGGCCCAGTACTTC.

The chain links TRBV24-1 to TRBJ2-5; a possible D gene is TRBD2 (5 bases). V lost 3 bases, J lost 1 base, and 14 bases lay in between. From germline, CDR1 is KGHDR and CDR2 SFDVKD. The CDR3 runs 16 residues. CDR3 in amino acids: CATSDPAASGQETQYF. CDR3 nucleotides: TGTGCCACCAGTGATCCCGCCGCAAGCGGCCAAGAGACCCAGTACTTC.

CDR3 residues: CASSPETGGLYGYTF. In nucleotides, the CDR3 is TGTGCCAGCTCACCAGAGACAGGGGGCCTCTATGGCTACACCTTC. V gene TRBV18 combines with J gene TRBJ1-2, with TRBD1 matching over 10 bases. The CDR3 covers 15 residues. CDR1 is KGHSH, CDR2 LQKENI, per germline. J was trimmed by 4 bases and V by 2 bases; bases with no gene match: 4.

In its sample, this clonotype was seen a few times. The V call is TRBV10-3, the J call TRBJ2-1; D call uncertain. The length of the CDR3 is 11 residues. Germline V gene data show CDR1 as ENHRY and CDR2 as SYGVKD. Trimming shortened V by 3 bases and J by 8 bases, and 5 bases separated the two germline ends. CDR3 sequence (DNA): TGTGCCATCAGTGACTCCTATGAGCAGTTCTTC. Its translation: CAISDSYEQFF.

V and J are TRBV6-1 and TRBJ1-4, with 9 bases lining up with TRBD1. J lost 0 bases, V lost 7 bases, and 6 bases had no gene match. Germline CDR1 reads MNHNS; CDR2 reads SASEGT. There are 16 residues in the CDR3. The DNA of the CDR3 is TGTGCCAGCAACCAACAGGGGGCCGCAACTAATGAAAAACTGTTTTTT. Translating it yields CASNQQGAATNEKLFF.